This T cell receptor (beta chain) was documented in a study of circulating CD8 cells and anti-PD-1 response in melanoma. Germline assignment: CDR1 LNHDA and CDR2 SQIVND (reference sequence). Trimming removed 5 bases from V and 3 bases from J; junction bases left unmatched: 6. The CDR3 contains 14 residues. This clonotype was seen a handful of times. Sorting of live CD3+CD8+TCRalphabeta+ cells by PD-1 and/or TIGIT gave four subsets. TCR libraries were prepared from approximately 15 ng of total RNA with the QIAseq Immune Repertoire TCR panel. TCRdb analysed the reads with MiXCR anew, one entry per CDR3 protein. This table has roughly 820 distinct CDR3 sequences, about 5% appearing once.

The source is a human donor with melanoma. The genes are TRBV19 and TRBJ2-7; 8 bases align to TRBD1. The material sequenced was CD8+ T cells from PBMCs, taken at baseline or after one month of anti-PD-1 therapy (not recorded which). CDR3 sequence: CASSLGQGGYEQYF. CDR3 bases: TGTGCCAGTAGTCTCGGACAGGGCGGCTACGAGCAGTACTTC.